One sample yielded the 25 T cell receptor beta chains listed below, sequenced in a study of vaccination and CD4 T cells after COVID-19. At the Johns Hopkins FTIC core, DNA taken from cultured CD4+ T cells was sequenced by way of the Oncomine TCR Beta short-read assay. TCRdb processed the PCR reads anew with MiXCR; each CDR3 protein has one entry. The data hold fewer than 20,000 distinct CDR3 sequences, with 44% observed a single time. The antigens for these receptors are not known. Sample time point: late sampling 161 to 241 days after vaccination in a few convalescent patients. Treatment meaning: roughly 10-day PBMC culture with coronavirus spike peptide pools or control peptides (ViraFEST assay). This material consisted of CD4+ T cells from blood, cultured in vitro, taken about 7 months after SARS-CoV-2 vaccination. The receptors shown here come from a human donor who had recovered from COVID-19.

V gene TRBV7-2 combines with J gene TRBJ2-7, with TRBD1 matching over 10 bases. Germline-derived CDR1 and CDR2 are SGHTA and FQGNSA. The CDR3 contains 15 residues. Trimming at V came to 5 bases and at J to 7 bases, leaving 11 bases not matched to a gene. The CDR3, as DNA: TGTGCCAGCAGCGTAGACCGGGACAGGGGTGTAGAGCAGTACTTC. Translated: CASSVDRDRGVEQYF.

This rearrangement joins TRBV5-4 to TRBJ2-2; D remains ambiguous. CDR3 size: 12 residues. The V and J ends lost 0 bases and 8 bases respectively, with 5 bases between them. From germline, CDR1 is SGHNT and CDR2 YYREEE (reference sequence). The chain's CDR3 is CASSLVGGELFF. The CDR3 DNA sequence: TGTGCCAGCAGCTTGGTTGGTGGGGAGCTGTTTTTT.

V and J are TRBV6-1 and TRBJ1-1, with 8 bases lining up with TRBD1. The CDR3 is 15 amino acids. Per the germline V gene, CDR1 is MNHNS and CDR2 is SASEGT. After removal of 7 bases from V and 1 base from J, the junction contained 8 bases not matched to a gene. The CDR3 sequence: CASNTQGGWNTEAFF. CDR3 sequence (DNA): TGTGCCAGCAATACACAGGGGGGCTGGAACACTGAAGCTTTCTTT.

The chain employs TRBV6-5 and TRBJ2-7; tentatively, D is TRBD1 (6 bases). Between the trimmed V and J ends, which lost 4 bases and 0 bases, there was a span of 7 bases. In germline, CDR1 is MNHEY, CDR2 SVGAGI. The CDR3 totals 13 residues. CDR3 nucleotides: TGTGCCAGCAGTTGGGACACCTCCTACGAGCAGTACTTC. It encodes CASSWDTSYEQYF.

The chain couples TRBV7-2 to TRBJ1-1; TRBD1 is a possible D gene (5 bases). This CDR3 comprises 18 residues. Trimming removed 3 bases at V and 6 bases at J, with 26 bases between. Germline V gives CDR1 SGHTA, CDR2 FQGNSA. CDR3 coding DNA: TGTGCCAGCAGCTTTAGGAGAGGGGCAGCGCGGAGGTCCCCTGAAGCTTTCTTT. Translating it yields CASSFRRGAARRSPEAFF. The whole variable domain, filled in from reference TRBV7-2 and TRBJ1-1, reads GAGVSQSPSNKVTEKGKDVELRCDPISGHTALYWYRQSLGQGLEFLIYFQGNSAPDKSGLPSDRFSAERTGGSVSTLTIQRTQQEDSAVYLCASSFRRGAARRSPEAFFGQGTRLTVV.

The chain is built from TRBV2 and TRBJ1-5; TRBD1 is a possible D gene (5 bases). Germline V gene lookup returns CDR1 SNHLY and CDR2 FYNNEI. This CDR3 comprises 14 residues. The germline V and J ends were trimmed by 0 bases and 6 bases, with 9 bases remaining between them. CDR3 region: CASSEASDTQPQHF. Written as DNA, the CDR3 is TGTGCCAGCAGTGAAGCCTCGGACACTCAGCCCCAGCATTTT.

This clonotype was detected only a few times. The chain couples TRBV6-1 to TRBJ1-5; D might be TRBD1 (6 bases). CDR1 and CDR2 (germline): MNHNS, SASEGT. The CDR3 extends over 17 amino acids. V was pared by 6 bases and J by 0 bases, with 18 bases between. CDR3 region: CASRSGGGADSNQPQHF. In DNA form, the CDR3 reads TGTGCCAGCAGGTCTGGAGGGGGGGCGGATAGCAATCAGCCCCAGCATTTT.

The table lists this clonotype with a few counts. The rearrangement uses TRBV20-1 and TRBJ2-7; D possibly corresponds to TRBD1 (5 bases). V lost 5 bases and J lost 7, with 9 bases in between. The CDR3 is 10 amino acids. The germline V gene has CDR1 DFQATT and CDR2 SNEGSKA (reference sequence). CDR3: CSALRQEQYF. The DNA of the CDR3 is TGCAGTGCTCTACGACAGGAGCAGTACTTC.

The chain recombines TRBV7-2 with TRBJ2-2; 8 positions agree with TRBD2. Germline-derived CDR1 and CDR2 are SGHTA and FQGNSA. CDR3 size: 17 residues. The J segment lost 1 base and the V segment lost 2 bases, leaving 6 bases of the junction unmatched. This CDR3 is CASSLRGAGVNTGELFF. The CDR3 DNA reads as TGTGCCAGCAGCTTAAGAGGAGCGGGGGTGAACACCGGGGAGCTGTTTTTT.

V usage is TRBV4-1 and J usage is TRBJ1-1, with D perhaps matching TRBD1 (6 bases). Looked up from germline, CDR1 is MGHRA and CDR2 is YSYEKL. V was cut by 0 bases and J by 10 bases, with 12 bases left in between. CDR3 size: 13 residues. CDR3: CASSQDLEGGAFF. The CDR3 DNA sequence: TGCGCCAGCAGCCAAGATCTGGAAGGGGGAGCTTTCTTT.

The table lists this clonotype with a few counts. The chain carries TRBV20-1 and TRBJ2-1; tentatively, D is TRBD1 or TRBD2 (5 bases each). V shed 4 bases and J shed 0 bases, with 10 bases lying between them. The germline gives CDR1 DFQATT, CDR2 SNEGSKA (reference sequence). This CDR3 comprises 14 residues. The CDR3 region is CSATGRSSYNEQFF. CDR3 coding DNA: TGCAGTGCTACGGGGCGAAGCTCCTACAATGAGCAGTTCTTC.

This rearrangement joins TRBV2 to TRBJ2-5, with unresolved D. CDR3 length equals 12 residues. V gave up 2 bases and J gave up 10 bases, with 11 bases separating them. In germline, CDR1 is SNHLY, CDR2 FYNNEI. The chain's CDR3 is CASSESQARQYF. CDR3 DNA: TGTGCCAGCAGTGAATCTCAGGCCCGCCAGTACTTC.

The rearrangement links TRBV18 to TRBJ2-7; 8 nucleotides line up with TRBD2. Germline CDR1 reads KGHSH; CDR2 reads LQKENI. Trimming removed 3 bases from V and 4 bases from J; junction bases left unmatched: 5. The CDR3 runs to 14 residues. The CDR3, as DNA: TGTGCCAGCTCACCGGGACTAGTCGGTTACGAGCAGTACTTC. This encodes CASSPGLVGYEQYF.

This chain connects TRBV12-3 or TRBV12-4 to TRBJ2-5, with no clear D. V was shortened by 5 bases and J by 3 bases, with 13 bases between the two germline ends. CDR3 length: 14 residues. The DNA of the CDR3 is TGTGCCAGCAGTCCGCAGACTGGGGAAGAGACCCAGTACTTC. It yields the protein CASSPQTGEETQYF.

Written as DNA, the CDR3 is TGTGCCAGCAGTCGACAGGGGTCCGGTGAAGCTTTCTTT. Its translation is CASSRQGSGEAFF. The rearrangement uses TRBV6-1 and TRBJ1-1; TRBD1 matches at 8 bases. J gave up 7 bases and V 5 bases, and 6 bases lay outside the gene matches. Germline-derived CDR1 and CDR2 are MNHNS and SASEGT. The length of the CDR3 is 13 residues.

The chain is built from TRBV7-6 and TRBJ1-1; D gene ambiguous. V was cut by 4 bases and J by 1 base, with 10 bases left in between. CDR3 length: 14 amino acids. Germline V gives CDR1 SGHVS, CDR2 FNYEAQ. CDR3 DNA sequence: TGTGCCAGCAGCTACCCGACGGAGAACACTGAAGCTTTCTTT. Amino acids: CASSYPTENTEAFF. The full variable domain, with the rest looked up from reference TRBV7-6 and TRBJ1-1, is GAGVSQSPRYKVTKRGQDVALRCDPISGHVSLYWYRQALGQGPEFLTYFNYEAQQDKSGLPNDRFSAERPEGSISTLTIQRTEQRDSAMYRCASSYPTENTEAFFGQGTRLTVV.

This chain links TRBV5-4 with TRBJ2-3; 10 nucleotides agree with TRBD2. Germline V gene data show CDR1 as SGHNT and CDR2 as YYREEE (reference sequence). V shed 2 bases and J 6 bases; nucleotides not matched to a gene: 9. This CDR3 comprises 16 residues. The CDR3 loop is CASSFSGTSVADTQYF. CDR3 bases: TGTGCCAGCAGCTTTTCAGGGACTAGCGTGGCGGATACGCAGTATTTT.

This clonotype was picked up a small number of times. The chain combines TRBV7-3 with TRBJ2-5; tentative D call: TRBD2 (5 bases). Germline CDR1 SGHTA, CDR2 FQGTGA. With 4 bases removed from V and 4 bases from J, the gap between germline ends came to 10 bases. The CDR3 spans 13 residues. The chain's CDR3 is CASSSAGPETQYF. The CDR3 DNA reads TGTGCCAGCAGCTCGGCGGGTCCAGAGACCCAGTACTTC.

By its share, this clonotype is medium-sized (0.01 to 0.1%). The V gene is TRBV20-1, the J gene TRBJ1-2; maybe TRBD1 (5 bases). CDR3 size: 13 residues. Germline CDR1 and CDR2: DFQATT and SNEGSKA (reference sequence). V was clipped by 0 bases and J by 7 bases, with 12 bases between them. CDR3 loop: CSARDPRAGGYTF. The CDR3 DNA reads as TGCAGTGCTAGAGATCCCAGGGCAGGTGGCTACACCTTC.

This clonotype has more than one count but fewer than ten. The rearrangement uses TRBV20-1 and TRBJ1-2; 7 nucleotides align to TRBD1. The germline V gene has CDR1 DFQATT and CDR2 SNEGSKA (reference sequence). The CDR3 totals 14 residues. Trimming removed 0 bases from V and 2 bases from J; junction bases left unmatched: 3. The CDR3 sequence is CSARDPGGNYGYTF. The CDR3 nucleotides read TGCAGTGCTAGAGACCCAGGGGGGAACTATGGCTACACCTTC.

This chain links TRBV7-2 with TRBJ2-5; 10 bases fit TRBD2. The junction had 7 bases not matched to a gene; V was cut back by 2 bases and J by 4 bases. The CDR3 is 16 residues long. Germline lookup yields CDR1 SGHTA and CDR2 FQGNSA. Written as DNA, the CDR3 is TGTGCCAGCAGCTTAAGAGCGGGGGGGCCAACAGAGACCCAGTACTTC. It translates to CASSLRAGGPTETQYF.

V and J are TRBV7-2 and TRBJ2-3, with a tentative D call TRBD1 (7 bases). V was clipped by 1 base and J by 10 bases, with 15 bases between them. The CDR3 covers 14 residues. Per germline, CDR1 SGHTA and CDR2 FQGNSA. The CDR3 DNA reads TGTGCCAGCAGCTTAGGTGGCTCCAGGGGGGCGCAGTATTTT. Its protein product is CASSLGGSRGAQYF.

This sequence joins TRBV15 and TRBJ2-7; D not certain. The V end lost 0 bases, the J end lost 3 bases, and 9 bases lay between the germline ends. The CDR3 consists of 14 residues. CDR1 and CDR2 (germline): LNHNV, YYDKDF (reference sequence). CDR3 nucleotides: TGTGCCACCAGCAGAGATGGCGAAAACTACGAGCAGTACTTC. This gives the protein CATSRDGENYEQYF.

As to this clonotype: Germline is not matched at one junction end, which may reflect a read error. The gene calls are TRBV5-5 and TRBJ1-2; perhaps TRBD1 as D (6 bases). Germline V gene data show CDR1 as SGHKS and CDR2 as YYEKEE (reference sequence). The CDR3 is 13 amino acids. The CDR3 region has the DNA TGTGCCAGCACCTTGGGGGGGCTCTATGGCTACACCTTC. This encodes CASTLGGLYGYTF.

The CDR3 coding sequence is TGTGCCAGCAGTCGAGCGGGGGCCTCGAGCTACGAGCAGTACTTC. Translating gives CASSRAGASSYEQYF. The chain joins TRBV6-2 or TRBV6-3 to TRBJ2-7; 8 bases agree with TRBD2. V shed 5 bases and J 3 bases; nucleotides not matched to a gene: 9. This CDR3 has 15 amino acids. CDR1 and CDR2 (germline): MNHEY, SVGEGT.